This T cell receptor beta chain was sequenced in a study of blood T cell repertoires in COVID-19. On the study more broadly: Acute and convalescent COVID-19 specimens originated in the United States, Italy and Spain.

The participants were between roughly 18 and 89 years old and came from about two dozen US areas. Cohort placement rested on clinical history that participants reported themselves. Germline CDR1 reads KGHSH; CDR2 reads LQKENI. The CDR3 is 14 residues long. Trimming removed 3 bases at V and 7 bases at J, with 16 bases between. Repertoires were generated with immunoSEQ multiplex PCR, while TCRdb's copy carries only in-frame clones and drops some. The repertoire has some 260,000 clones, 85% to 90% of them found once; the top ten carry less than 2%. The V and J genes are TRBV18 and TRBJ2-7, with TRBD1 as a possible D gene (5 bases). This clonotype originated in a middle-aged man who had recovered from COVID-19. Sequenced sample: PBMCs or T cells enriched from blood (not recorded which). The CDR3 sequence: CASSPSTGSREQYF. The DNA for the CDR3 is TGTGCCAGCTCACCTAGCACAGGATCTAGGGAGCAGTACTTC.